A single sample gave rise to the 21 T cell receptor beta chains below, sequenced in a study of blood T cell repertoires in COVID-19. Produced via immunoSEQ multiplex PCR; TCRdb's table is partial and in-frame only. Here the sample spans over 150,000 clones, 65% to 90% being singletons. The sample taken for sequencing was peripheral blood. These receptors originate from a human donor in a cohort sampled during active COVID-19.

CDR3 DNA: TGTGCCAGCAGTCGTTCAGGGTCCAGCCGGGAGACCCAGTACTTC. Its protein product is CASSRSGSSRETQYF. This rearrangement joins TRBV5-4 to TRBJ2-5; D may be TRBD1 (5 bases). The CDR3 loop spans 15 amino acids. From germline, CDR1 is SGHNT and CDR2 YYREEE (reference sequence). V was shortened by 5 bases and J by 5 bases, with 19 bases between the two germline ends.

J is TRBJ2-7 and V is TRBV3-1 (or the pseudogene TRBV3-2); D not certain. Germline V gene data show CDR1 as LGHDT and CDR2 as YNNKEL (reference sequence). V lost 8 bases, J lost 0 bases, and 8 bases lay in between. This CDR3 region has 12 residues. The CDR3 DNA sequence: TGTGCCAGCCCACAGTTCTCCTACGAGCAGTACTTC. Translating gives CASPQFSYEQYF.

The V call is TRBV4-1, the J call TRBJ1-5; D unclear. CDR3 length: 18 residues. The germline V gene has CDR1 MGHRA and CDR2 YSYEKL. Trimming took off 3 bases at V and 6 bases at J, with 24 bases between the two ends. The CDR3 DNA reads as TGCGCCAGCAGCCATAAGATGGAGGGAACTACTTCGGCTCAGCCCCAGCATTTT. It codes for CASSHKMEGTTSAQPQHF.

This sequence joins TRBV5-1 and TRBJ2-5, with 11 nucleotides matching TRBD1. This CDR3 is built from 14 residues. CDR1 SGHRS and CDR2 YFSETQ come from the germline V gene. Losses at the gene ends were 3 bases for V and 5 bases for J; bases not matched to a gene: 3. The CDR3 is CASSSGTGGETQYF. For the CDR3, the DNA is TGCGCCAGCAGCTCCGGGACAGGGGGGGAGACCCAGTACTTC.

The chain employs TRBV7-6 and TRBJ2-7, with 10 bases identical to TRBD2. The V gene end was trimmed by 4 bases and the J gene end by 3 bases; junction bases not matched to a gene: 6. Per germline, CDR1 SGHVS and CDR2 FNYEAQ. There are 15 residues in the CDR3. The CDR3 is CASSSKLAGYYEQYF. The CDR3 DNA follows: TGTGCCAGCAGCTCTAAACTAGCGGGGTACTACGAGCAGTACTTC.

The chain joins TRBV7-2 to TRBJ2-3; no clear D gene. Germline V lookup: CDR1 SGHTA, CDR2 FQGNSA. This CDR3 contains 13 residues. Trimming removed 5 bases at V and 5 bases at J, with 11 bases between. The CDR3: CASSRALLDTQYF. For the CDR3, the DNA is TGTGCCAGCAGCCGCGCCCTTTTAGATACGCAGTATTTT.

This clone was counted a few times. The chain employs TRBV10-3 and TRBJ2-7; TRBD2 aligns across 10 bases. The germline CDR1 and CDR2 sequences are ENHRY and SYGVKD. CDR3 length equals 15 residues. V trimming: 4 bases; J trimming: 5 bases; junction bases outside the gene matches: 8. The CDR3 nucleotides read TGTGCCATCAGTGGGGCTAGCGGGGGCCGAAACGAGCAGTACTTC. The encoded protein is CAISGASGGRNEQYF.

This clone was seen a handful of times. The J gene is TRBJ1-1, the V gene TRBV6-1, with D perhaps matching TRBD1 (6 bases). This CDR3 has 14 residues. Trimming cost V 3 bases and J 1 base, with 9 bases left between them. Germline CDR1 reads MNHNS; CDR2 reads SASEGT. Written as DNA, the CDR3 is TGTGCCAGCAGTGACAGGGGATCGAACACTGAAGCTTTCTTT. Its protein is CASSDRGSNTEAFF.

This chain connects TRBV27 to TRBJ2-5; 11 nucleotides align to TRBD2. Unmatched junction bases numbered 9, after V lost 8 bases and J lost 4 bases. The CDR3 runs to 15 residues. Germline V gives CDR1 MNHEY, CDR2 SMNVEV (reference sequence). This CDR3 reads CASRLAGGPRETQYF. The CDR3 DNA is TGTGCCAGCCGGTTAGCGGGAGGGCCGCGAGAGACCCAGTACTTC.

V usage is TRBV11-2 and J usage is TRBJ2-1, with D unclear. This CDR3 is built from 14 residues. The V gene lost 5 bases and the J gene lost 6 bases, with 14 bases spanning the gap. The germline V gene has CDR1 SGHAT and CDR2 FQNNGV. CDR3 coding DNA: TGTGCCAGCAGCCGCCTTACTTTAGCCAATGAGCAGTTCTTC. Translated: CASSRLTLANEQFF. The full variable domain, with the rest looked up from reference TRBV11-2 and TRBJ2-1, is EAGVAQSPRYKIIEKRQSVAFWCNPISGHATLYWYQQILGQGPKLLIQFQNNGVVDDSQLPKDRFSAERLKGVDSTLKIQPAKLEDSAVYLCASSRLTLANEQFFGPGTRLTVL.

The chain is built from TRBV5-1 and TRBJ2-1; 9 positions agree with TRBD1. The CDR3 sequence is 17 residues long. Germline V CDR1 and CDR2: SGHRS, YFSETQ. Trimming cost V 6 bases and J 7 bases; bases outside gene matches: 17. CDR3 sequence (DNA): TGCGCCAGCACGCCGGGGCGAGGACAGGGGCCCCCTAATGAGCAGTTCTTC. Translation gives CASTPGRGQGPPNEQFF.

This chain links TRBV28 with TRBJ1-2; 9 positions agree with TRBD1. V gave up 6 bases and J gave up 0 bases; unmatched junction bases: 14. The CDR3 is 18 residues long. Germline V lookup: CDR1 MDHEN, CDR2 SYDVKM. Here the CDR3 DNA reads TGTGCCAGCAGAACCTTGGGGACAGGGCCCGTTACTAACTATGGCTACACCTTC. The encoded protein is CASRTLGTGPVTNYGYTF.

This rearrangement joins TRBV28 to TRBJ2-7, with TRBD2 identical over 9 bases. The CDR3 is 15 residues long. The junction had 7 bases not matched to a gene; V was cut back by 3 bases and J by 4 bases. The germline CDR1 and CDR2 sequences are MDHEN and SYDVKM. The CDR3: CASSFRSGSRYEQYF. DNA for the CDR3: TGTGCCAGCAGTTTTCGTAGCGGGAGTCGGTACGAGCAGTACTTC.

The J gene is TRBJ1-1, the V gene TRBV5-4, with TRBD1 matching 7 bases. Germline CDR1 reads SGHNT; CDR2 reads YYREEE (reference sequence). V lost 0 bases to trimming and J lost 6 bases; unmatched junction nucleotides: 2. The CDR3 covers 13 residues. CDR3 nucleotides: TGTGCCAGCAGCTTGGGCAGGGGGGCTGAAGCTTTCTTT. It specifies CASSLGRGAEAFF.

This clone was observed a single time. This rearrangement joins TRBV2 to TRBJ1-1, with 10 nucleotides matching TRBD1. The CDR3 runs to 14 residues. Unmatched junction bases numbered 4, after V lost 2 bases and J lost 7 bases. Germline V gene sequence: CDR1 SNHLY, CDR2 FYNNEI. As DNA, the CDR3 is TGTGCCAGCAGTGAATGGGGGACAGGGGTTGAAGCTTTCTTT. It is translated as CASSEWGTGVEAFF.

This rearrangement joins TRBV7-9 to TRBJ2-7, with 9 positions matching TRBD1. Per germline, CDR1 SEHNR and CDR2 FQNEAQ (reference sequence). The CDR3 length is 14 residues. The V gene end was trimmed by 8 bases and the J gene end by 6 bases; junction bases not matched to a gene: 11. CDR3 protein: CASHPGTGLGEQYF. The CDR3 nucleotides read TGTGCCAGCCACCCCGGGACAGGGCTTGGCGAGCAGTACTTC.

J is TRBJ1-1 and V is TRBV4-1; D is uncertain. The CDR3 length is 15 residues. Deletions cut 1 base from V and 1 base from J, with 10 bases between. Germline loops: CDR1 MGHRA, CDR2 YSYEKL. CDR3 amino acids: CASSQVLATNTEAFF. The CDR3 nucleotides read TGCGCCAGCAGCCAAGTTTTGGCCACGAACACTGAAGCTTTCTTT.

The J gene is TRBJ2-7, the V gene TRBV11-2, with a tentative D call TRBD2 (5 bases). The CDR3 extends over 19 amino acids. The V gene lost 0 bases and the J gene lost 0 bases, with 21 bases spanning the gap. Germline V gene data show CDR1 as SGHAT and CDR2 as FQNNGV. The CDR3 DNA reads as TGTGCCAGCAGCTTAGATGGAACGGACTGGATATACTACTCCTACGAGCAGTACTTC. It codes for CASSLDGTDWIYYSYEQYF.

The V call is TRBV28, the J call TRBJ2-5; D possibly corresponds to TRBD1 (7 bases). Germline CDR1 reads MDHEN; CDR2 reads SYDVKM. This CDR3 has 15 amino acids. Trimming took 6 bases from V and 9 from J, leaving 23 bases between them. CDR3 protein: CASSYLGQVRGAQYF. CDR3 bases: TGTGCCAGCAGCTACCTCGGACAGGTGCGCGGGGCCCAGTACTTC.

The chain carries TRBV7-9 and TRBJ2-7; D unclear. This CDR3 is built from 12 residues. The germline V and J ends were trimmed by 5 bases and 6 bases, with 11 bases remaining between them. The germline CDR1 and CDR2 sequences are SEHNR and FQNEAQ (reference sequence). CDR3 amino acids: CASSQVVGEQYF. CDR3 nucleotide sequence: TGTGCCAGCAGCCAGGTGGTGGGCGAGCAGTACTTC.

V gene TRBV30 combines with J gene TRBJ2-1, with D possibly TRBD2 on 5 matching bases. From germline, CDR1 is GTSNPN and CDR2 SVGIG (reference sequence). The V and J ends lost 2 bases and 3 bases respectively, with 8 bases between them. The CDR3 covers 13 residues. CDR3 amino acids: CAWSTADYNEQFF. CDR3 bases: TGTGCCTGGAGTACAGCGGACTACAATGAGCAGTTCTTC.